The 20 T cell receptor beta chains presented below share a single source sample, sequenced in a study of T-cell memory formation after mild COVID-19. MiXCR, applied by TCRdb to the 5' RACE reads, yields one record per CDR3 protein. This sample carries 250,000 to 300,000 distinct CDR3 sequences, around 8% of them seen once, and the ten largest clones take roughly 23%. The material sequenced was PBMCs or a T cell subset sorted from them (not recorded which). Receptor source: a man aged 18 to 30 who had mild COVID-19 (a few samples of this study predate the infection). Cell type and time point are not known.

CDR3 sequence: CAWRDRGSDGYTF. The CDR3 DNA follows: TGTGCCTGGAGGGACAGGGGAAGTGATGGCTACACCTTC. The chain recombines TRBV30 with TRBJ1-2, with 9 bases aligning to TRBD1. Germline trimming cut 3 bases from V and 6 bases from J; bases unmatched to any gene: 5. Germline assignment: CDR1 GTSNPN and CDR2 SVGIG (reference sequence). The CDR3 loop spans 13 amino acids.

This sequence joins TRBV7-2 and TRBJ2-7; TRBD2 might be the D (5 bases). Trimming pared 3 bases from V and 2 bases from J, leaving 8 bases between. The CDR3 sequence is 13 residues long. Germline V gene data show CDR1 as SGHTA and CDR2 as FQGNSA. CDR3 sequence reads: CASSFSGTYEQYF. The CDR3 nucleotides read TGTGCCAGCAGCTTCAGCGGTACCTACGAGCAGTACTTC.

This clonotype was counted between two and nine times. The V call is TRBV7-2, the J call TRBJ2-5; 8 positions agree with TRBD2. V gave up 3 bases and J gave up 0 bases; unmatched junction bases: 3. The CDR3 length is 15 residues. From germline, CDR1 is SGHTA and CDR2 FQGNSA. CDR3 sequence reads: CASSFQRGYQETQYF. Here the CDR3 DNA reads TGTGCCAGCAGCTTCCAGCGGGGGTACCAAGAGACCCAGTACTTC.

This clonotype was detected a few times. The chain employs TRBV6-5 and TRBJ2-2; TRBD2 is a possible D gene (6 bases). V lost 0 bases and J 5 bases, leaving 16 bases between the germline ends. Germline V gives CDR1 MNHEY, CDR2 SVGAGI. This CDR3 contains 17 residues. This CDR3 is CASSYSIGGSVTGELFF. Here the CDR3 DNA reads TGTGCCAGCAGTTACTCGATCGGGGGAAGTGTGACCGGGGAGCTGTTTTTT.

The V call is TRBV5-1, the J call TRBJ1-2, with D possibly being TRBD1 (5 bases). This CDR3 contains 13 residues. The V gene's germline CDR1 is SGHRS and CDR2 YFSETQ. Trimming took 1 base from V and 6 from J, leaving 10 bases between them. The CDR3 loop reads CASSLRTGDGYTF. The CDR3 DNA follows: TGCGCCAGCAGCTTGCGTACGGGGGATGGCTACACCTTC. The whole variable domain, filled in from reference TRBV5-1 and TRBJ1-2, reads KAGVTQTPRYLIKTRGQQVTLSCSPISGHRSVSWYQQTPGQGLQFLFEYFSETQRNKGNFPGRFSGRQFSNSRSEMNVSTLELGDSALYLCASSLRTGDGYTFGSGTRLTVV.

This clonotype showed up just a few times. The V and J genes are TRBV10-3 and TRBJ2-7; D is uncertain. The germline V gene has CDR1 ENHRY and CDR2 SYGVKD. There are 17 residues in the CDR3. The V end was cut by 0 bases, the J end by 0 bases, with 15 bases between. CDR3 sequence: CAISESTVKASSYEQYF. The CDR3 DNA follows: TGTGCCATCAGTGAGTCGACGGTAAAGGCGAGCTCCTACGAGCAGTACTTC.

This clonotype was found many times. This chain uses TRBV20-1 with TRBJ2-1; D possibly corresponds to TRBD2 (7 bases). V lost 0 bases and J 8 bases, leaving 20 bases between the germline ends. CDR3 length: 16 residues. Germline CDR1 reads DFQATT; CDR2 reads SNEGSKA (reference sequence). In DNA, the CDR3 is TGCAGTGCTAGAGAGGGGAGGGGGGTCTCCTGGGATGAGCAGTTCTTC. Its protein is CSAREGRGVSWDEQFF.

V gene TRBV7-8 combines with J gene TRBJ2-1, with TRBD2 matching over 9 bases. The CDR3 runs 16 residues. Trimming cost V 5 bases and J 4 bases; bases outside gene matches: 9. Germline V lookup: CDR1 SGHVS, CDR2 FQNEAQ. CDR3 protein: CASSTYSGGVYNEQFF. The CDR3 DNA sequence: TGTGCCAGCAGCACATATAGCGGGGGAGTTTACAATGAGCAGTTCTTC.

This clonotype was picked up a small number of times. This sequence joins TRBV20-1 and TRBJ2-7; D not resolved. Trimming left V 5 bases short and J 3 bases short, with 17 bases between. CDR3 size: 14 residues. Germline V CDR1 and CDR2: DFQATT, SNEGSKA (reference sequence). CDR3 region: CSAHRTDLHYEQYF. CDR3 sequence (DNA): TGCAGTGCTCACCGTACAGACCTACACTACGAGCAGTACTTC.

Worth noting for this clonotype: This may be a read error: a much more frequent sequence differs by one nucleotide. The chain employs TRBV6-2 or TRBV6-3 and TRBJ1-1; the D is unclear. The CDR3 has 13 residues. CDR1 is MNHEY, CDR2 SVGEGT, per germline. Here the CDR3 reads CPSSYSSPREAFF. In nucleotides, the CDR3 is TGTCCCAGCAGTTACTCGTCCCCCCGCGAAGCTTTCTTT.

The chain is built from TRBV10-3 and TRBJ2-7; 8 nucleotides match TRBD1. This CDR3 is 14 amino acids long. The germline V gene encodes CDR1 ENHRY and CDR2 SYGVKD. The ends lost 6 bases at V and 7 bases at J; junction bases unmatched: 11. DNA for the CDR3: TGTGCCATCAGAGGCCGGACAGGGCCGGGGGAGCAGTACGTC. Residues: CAIRGRTGPGEQYV.

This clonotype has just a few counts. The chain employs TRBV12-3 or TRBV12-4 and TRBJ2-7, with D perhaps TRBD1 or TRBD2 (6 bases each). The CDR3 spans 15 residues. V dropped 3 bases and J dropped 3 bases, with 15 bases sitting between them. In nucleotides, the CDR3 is TGTGCCAGCAGTTTTCTGGGGGGCCATTTCTACGAGCAGTACTTC. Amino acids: CASSFLGGHFYEQYF.

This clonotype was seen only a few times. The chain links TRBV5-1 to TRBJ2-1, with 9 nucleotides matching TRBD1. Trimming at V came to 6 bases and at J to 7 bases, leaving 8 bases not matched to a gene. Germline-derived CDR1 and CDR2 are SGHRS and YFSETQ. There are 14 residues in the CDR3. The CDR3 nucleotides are TGCGCCAGCAAGCGGGACAGGGATGTTAATGAGCAGTTCTTC. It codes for CASKRDRDVNEQFF.

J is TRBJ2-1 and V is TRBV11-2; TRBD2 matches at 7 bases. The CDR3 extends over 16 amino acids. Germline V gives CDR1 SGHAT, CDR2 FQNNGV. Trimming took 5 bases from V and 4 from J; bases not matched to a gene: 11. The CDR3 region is CASSTLLTRGYNEQFF. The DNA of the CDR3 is TGTGCCAGCAGCACCCTACTCACGCGGGGGTACAATGAGCAGTTCTTC.

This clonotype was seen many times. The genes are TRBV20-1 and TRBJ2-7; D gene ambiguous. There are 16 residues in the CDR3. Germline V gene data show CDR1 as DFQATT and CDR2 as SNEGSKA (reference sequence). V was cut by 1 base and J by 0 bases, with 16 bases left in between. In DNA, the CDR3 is TGCAGTGCTAGAGCTGCCGTTGACGCTAGCTCCTACGAGCAGTACGTC. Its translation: CSARAAVDASSYEQYV.

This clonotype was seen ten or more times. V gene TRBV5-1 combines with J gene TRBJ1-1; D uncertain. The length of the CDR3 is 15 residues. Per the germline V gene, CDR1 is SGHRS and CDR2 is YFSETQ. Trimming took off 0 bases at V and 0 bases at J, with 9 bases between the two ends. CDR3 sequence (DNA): TGCGCCAGCAGCTTGGGCTTCGTTGTGAACACTGAAGCTTTCTTT. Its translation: CASSLGFVVNTEAFF. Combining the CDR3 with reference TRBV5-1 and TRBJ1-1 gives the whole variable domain KAGVTQTPRYLIKTRGQQVTLSCSPISGHRSVSWYQQTPGQGLQFLFEYFSETQRNKGNFPGRFSGRQFSNSRSEMNVSTLELGDSALYLCASSLGFVVNTEAFFGQGTRLTVV.

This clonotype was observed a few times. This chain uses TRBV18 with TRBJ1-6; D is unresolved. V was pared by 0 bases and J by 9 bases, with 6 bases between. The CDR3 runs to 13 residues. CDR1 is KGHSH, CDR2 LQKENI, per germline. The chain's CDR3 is CASSPPELSPLHF. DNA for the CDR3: TGTGCCAGCTCACCACCGGAACTTTCACCCCTCCACTTT.

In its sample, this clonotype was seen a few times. CDR3 loop: CASGLGGPINQPQHF. CDR3 bases: TGTGCCAGCGGTCTTGGGGGCCCAATCAATCAGCCCCAGCATTTT. The chain combines TRBV7-8 with TRBJ1-5; D might be TRBD1 (6 bases). The CDR3 loop spans 15 amino acids. With 8 bases removed from V and 3 bases from J, the gap between germline ends came to 17 bases. Looked up from germline, CDR1 is SGHVS and CDR2 is FQNEAQ.

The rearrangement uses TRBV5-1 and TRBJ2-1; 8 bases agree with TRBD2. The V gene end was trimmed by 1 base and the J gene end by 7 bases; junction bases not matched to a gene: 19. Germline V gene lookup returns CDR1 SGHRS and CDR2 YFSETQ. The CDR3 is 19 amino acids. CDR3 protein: CASSLSSWAGGGFRNEQFF. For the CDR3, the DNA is TGCGCCAGCAGCTTGTCATCATGGGCGGGGGGCGGATTTCGGAATGAGCAGTTCTTC. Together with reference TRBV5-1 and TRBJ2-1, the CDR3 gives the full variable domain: KAGVTQTPRYLIKTRGQQVTLSCSPISGHRSVSWYQQTPGQGLQFLFEYFSETQRNKGNFPGRFSGRQFSNSRSEMNVSTLELGDSALYLCASSLSSWAGGGFRNEQFFGPGTRLTVL.

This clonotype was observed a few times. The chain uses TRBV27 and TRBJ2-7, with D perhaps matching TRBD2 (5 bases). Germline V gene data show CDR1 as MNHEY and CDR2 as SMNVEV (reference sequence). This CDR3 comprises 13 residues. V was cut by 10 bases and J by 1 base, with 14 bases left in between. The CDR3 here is CAISRGWSYEQYF. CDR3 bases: TGTGCCATCAGCCGCGGGTGGTCCTACGAGCAGTACTTC.